This T cell receptor (beta chain) was identified in a study of circulating and synovial CD4+ cells in juvenile arthritis. General study results and limits: CPL and bulk CD4 samples differed at least tenfold in T cell genomes. Circulating pathogenic-like lymphocytes shared a substantially higher fraction of CDR3 sequences with synovium than bulk blood.

The repertoire was sequenced with immunoSEQ multiplex PCR; TCRdb's copy has only in-frame clones and lacks some. The repertoire holds about 32,000 clones, with roughly 96% as singletons. Germline V gene data show CDR1 as LNHDA and CDR2 as SQIVND (reference sequence). The V end was cut by 3 bases, the J end by 10 bases, with 10 bases between. This CDR3 is 13 amino acids long. As for this clone: Its specificity is unknown. The sample holds other DNA sequences that translate to the same CDR3.

The source material was CD4+ T cells from blood. This TCR was sampled from a human donor with juvenile idiopathic arthritis. The V and J genes are TRBV19 and TRBJ1-6, with unresolved D. This chain's CDR3 is CASSIPQTSPLHF. CDR3 sequence (DNA): TGTGCCAGTAGTATCCCACAGACCTCACCCCTCCACTTT. Combining the CDR3 with reference TRBV19 and TRBJ1-6 gives the whole variable domain DGGITQSPKYLFRKEGQNVTLSCEQNLNHDAMYWYRQDPGQGLRLIYYSQIVNDFQKGDIAEGYSVSREKKESFPLTVTSAQKNPTAFYLCASSIPQTSPLHFGNGTRLTVT.